A single sample is the source of the 32 T cell receptor beta chains below, sequenced in a study of regulatory T cells in long-lasting Graves disease. CDR3 regions were amplified by Arm-PCR using iRepertoire HTBI primers to build TCR beta libraries. MiXCR, run by TCRdb on the multiplex PCR reads, gives a single entry per CDR3 protein. The sample holds under 700,000 distinct CDR3 sequences, 15% to 20% seen once. Noted time point: newly diagnosed GD, antithyroid drugs for less than 3 months. The TCR library was made from RNA extracted from PBMCs. Separately, the same data were catalogued under a study of T cells in Graves' hyperthyroidism and ophthalmopathy.

The sample here was peripheral blood mononuclear cells (PBMCs), taken at new diagnosis, from a patient treated with antithyroid drugs. These TCRs come from a woman aged 40 to 65 with Graves disease.

The CDR3 sequence is CASSPSGGPGDEQYF. CDR3 in DNA: TGCGCCAGCAGCCCATCAGGGGGCCCGGGAGATGAGCAGTACTTC. The chain combines TRBV5-1 with TRBJ2-5; 8 bases line up with TRBD1. V was pared by 4 bases and J by 11 bases, with 16 bases of the junction left unmatched. This CDR3 spans 15 amino acids. Germline CDR1 is SGHRS and CDR2 is YFSETQ.

As regards this clonotype: Just one base apart from a much larger clone, this may be a read error. V usage is TRBV28 and J usage is TRBJ1-5, with no clear D. CDR1 MDHEN and CDR2 SYDVKM come from the germline V gene. V lost 1 base and J lost 5, with 12 bases in between. CDR3 length: 15 amino acids. The CDR3 DNA is TGTGCCAGCAGTTTATTAGGGCCCGCCTATCAGCCCCAGCATTTT. It yields the protein CASSLLGPAYQPQHF.

Many counts were recorded for this clonotype. The genes are TRBV5-5 and TRBJ2-7; D is perhaps TRBD1 (7 bases). The ends were cut back, 2 bases at V and 4 bases at J, with 10 bases in the middle. The CDR3 has 13 residues. In germline, CDR1 is SGHKS, CDR2 YYEKEE (reference sequence). This CDR3 is CASSFQGGYEQYF. DNA for the CDR3: TGTGCCAGCAGCTTTCAGGGGGGATACGAGCAGTACTTC.

This clonotype was detected many times. The chain links TRBV7-3 to TRBJ2-7; 7 bases are a match to TRBD2. V shed 5 bases and J 0 bases; nucleotides not matched to a gene: 10. The CDR3 sequence is 16 residues long. Germline CDR1 reads SGHTA; CDR2 reads FQGTGA. The CDR3 region is CASSVEGTTPSYEQYF. CDR3 coding DNA: TGTGCCAGCAGCGTGGAGGGGACTACACCCTCCTACGAGCAGTACTTC.

This clonotype occurred many times. The chain links TRBV5-6 to TRBJ2-1; D is unclear. The CDR3 is 17 residues long. Germline assignment: CDR1 SGHDT and CDR2 YYEEEE. The V end was cut by 0 bases, the J end by 2 bases, with 15 bases between. For the CDR3, the DNA is TGTGCCAGCAGCTTGGTGGCCGGGCCTCTTCCCTACAATGAGCAGTTCTTC. It yields the protein CASSLVAGPLPYNEQFF.

The V gene is TRBV12-3 or TRBV12-4, the J gene TRBJ1-3; 7 positions agree with TRBD1. Trimming at V came to 7 bases and at J to 4 bases, leaving 7 bases not matched to a gene. The CDR3 contains 14 residues. The DNA of the CDR3 is TGTGCCAGCAACCGCGGGACAGACGGAAACACCATATATTTT. Protein: CASNRGTDGNTIYF.

This clonotype was detected many times. The chain recombines TRBV28 with TRBJ2-1; TRBD2 aligns across 7 bases. The CDR3 contains 16 residues. V was clipped by 5 bases and J by 7 bases; unmatched bases: 14. Per the germline V gene, CDR1 is MDHEN and CDR2 is SYDVKM. Here the CDR3 reads CASSRAWEGPPNEQFF. The CDR3 DNA reads as TGTGCCAGCAGTCGCGCGTGGGAGGGACCCCCTAATGAGCAGTTCTTC.

The V call is TRBV6-1, the J call TRBJ2-7, with 9 bases that match TRBD2. The CDR3 runs 15 residues. Germline lookup yields CDR1 MNHNS and CDR2 SASEGT. V trimming: 4 bases; J trimming: 6 bases; junction bases outside the gene matches: 10. CDR3 residues: CASSGISALAGEQYF. The CDR3 DNA reads TGTGCCAGCAGTGGGATTTCAGCACTAGCGGGCGAGCAGTACTTC.

This clonotype was picked up many times. In DNA, the CDR3 is TGTGCCAGTTTAACCCGGGACAGAAAAAGCTACGAGCAGTACTTC. Translating it yields CASLTRDRKSYEQYF. V is TRBV28 and J is TRBJ2-7; 7 bases agree with TRBD1. The V gene end was trimmed by 9 bases and the J gene end by 3 bases; junction bases not matched to a gene: 14. CDR3 length: 15 residues. The V gene's germline CDR1 is MDHEN and CDR2 SYDVKM.

Notes on this clonotype: This sequence may be a read error, since a much larger clone differs from it by one base. Lacking the conserved final phenylalanine or tryptophan, this CDR3 likely reflects a read error. V is TRBV13 and J is TRBJ1-2; TRBD1 aligns across 8 bases. Germline V gene data show CDR1 as PRHDT and CDR2 as FYEKMQ (reference sequence). Unmatched junction bases numbered 6, after V lost 5 bases and J lost 4 bases. The CDR3 extends over 14 amino acids. Here the CDR3 DNA reads TGTGCCAGCAGCCAGGACAGGGCACTCTATGGCTACACCCTC. It is translated as CASSQDRALYGYTL.

This clonotype showed up many times. The gene calls are TRBV5-1 and TRBJ1-1; no reliable D call. CDR1 is SGHRS, CDR2 YFSETQ, per germline. The CDR3 is made up of 15 amino acids. V was clipped by 3 bases and J by 3 bases, with 15 bases between them. Written as DNA, the CDR3 is TGCGCCAGCAGCTCGGGCAAACTCGGGGACACTGAAGCTTTCTTT. This gives the protein CASSSGKLGDTEAFF.

On this clonotype itself: An end of the junction differs from the germline gene, which may be a read error. The rearrangement joins TRBV11-3 to TRBJ1-4; 7 bases line up with TRBD1. Germline loops: CDR1 SGHNT, CDR2 YENEEA. This CDR3 region has 11 residues. CDR3 DNA sequence: TGTGCCAGCAGCTCGGGACAGAGCCCGCTTTTT. It codes for CASSSGQSPLF.

Turning to this clonotype: This may stem from a read error, because a much larger clone lies one nucleotide away. J is TRBJ2-3 and V is TRBV27; 7 nucleotides align to TRBD1. The CDR3 runs to 14 residues. The germline V gene encodes CDR1 MNHEY and CDR2 SMNVEV (reference sequence). The CDR3 DNA follows: TGTGCCAGCAGTAACAGGGGCGGCTCAGATGCGCAGTATTTT. Translation gives CASSNRGGSDAQYF.

This clonotype was detected ten times or more. Here the CDR3 reads CASNRASTEAFF. For the CDR3, the DNA is TGTGCCAGCAACAGGGCGAGCACTGAAGCTTTCTTT. The gene calls are TRBV6-1 and TRBJ1-1; weak D call: TRBD1 (6 bases). The CDR3 is made up of 12 amino acids. CDR1 is MNHNS, CDR2 SASEGT, per germline. V was cut by 7 bases and J by 4 bases, with 10 bases left in between.

This clonotype was found many times. In DNA form, the CDR3 reads TGTGCTAGCGGTCCCGGGGGGTCCCCCTACGAGCAGTACTTC. Its translation is CASGPGGSPYEQYF. V is TRBV12-5 and J is TRBJ2-7; 7 bases match TRBD2. This CDR3 spans 14 amino acids. V shed 9 bases, J shed 2 bases, and the junction held 10 bases outside the gene matches. From germline, CDR1 is LGHNT and CDR2 FRNRAP. The full variable domain, with the rest looked up from reference TRBV12-5 and TRBJ2-7, is DARVTQTPRHKVTEMGQEVTMRCQPILGHNTVFWYRQTMMQGLELLAYFRNRAPLDDSGMPKDRFSAEMPDATLATLKIQPSEPRDSAVYFCASGPGGSPYEQYFGPGTRLTVT.

At least ten counts were recorded for this clonotype. The chain employs TRBV7-2 and TRBJ1-2; weak D call: TRBD1 (5 bases). The germline V gene has CDR1 SGHTA and CDR2 FQGNSA. V lost 0 bases, J lost 4 bases, and 21 bases lay in between. CDR3 length: 18 amino acids. As DNA, the CDR3 is TGTGCCAGCAGCTTAGCGCTTCCCGGACGGGGACCAACCTATGGCTACACCTTC. Amino acid sequence: CASSLALPGRGPTYGYTF. Based on the CDR3 plus reference TRBV7-2 and TRBJ1-2, the full variable domain is GAGVSQSPSNKVTEKGKDVELRCDPISGHTALYWYRQSLGQGLEFLIYFQGNSAPDKSGLPSDRFSAERTGGSVSTLTIQRTQQEDSAVYLCASSLALPGRGPTYGYTFGSGTRLTVV.

This clonotype has at least ten counts. V is TRBV28 and J is TRBJ2-7; no reliable D call. V dropped 5 bases and J dropped 4 bases, with 15 bases sitting between them. CDR1 and CDR2 (germline): MDHEN, SYDVKM. CDR3 length: 14 residues. CDR3 sequence: CASSGPPRRYEQYF. The CDR3 nucleotides read TGTGCCAGCAGTGGCCCCCCCCGAAGGTACGAGCAGTACTTC.

This clonotype was observed many times. The gene calls are TRBV20-1 and TRBJ1-4; tentative D call: TRBD1 (5 bases). There are 14 residues in the CDR3. The germline V gene encodes CDR1 DFQATT and CDR2 SNEGSKA (reference sequence). V was pared by 2 bases and J by 0 bases, with 7 bases between. CDR3 amino acids: CSARLGATNEKLFF. The CDR3 nucleotides are TGCAGTGCTAGATTGGGGGCAACTAATGAAAAACTGTTTTTT.

V is TRBV20-1 and J is TRBJ1-1, with D maybe TRBD1 (6 bases). Looked up from germline, CDR1 is DFQATT and CDR2 is SNEGSKA (reference sequence). V was cut by 6 bases and J by 4 bases, with 15 bases left in between. This CDR3 region has 13 residues. For the CDR3, the DNA is TGCAGTGCCGTACAGGGCTCCGGCACTGAAGCTTTCTTT. Translating it yields CSAVQGSGTEAFF.

This clonotype has ten or more counts. V usage is TRBV2 and J usage is TRBJ1-2, with TRBD1 as a possible D gene (5 bases). Per the germline V gene, CDR1 is SNHLY and CDR2 is FYNNEI. The CDR3 has 14 amino acids. V lost 11 bases to trimming and J lost 0 bases, with 16 bases between them. The CDR3: CAARGARTNYGYTF. In DNA, the CDR3 is TGTGCCGCCCGAGGGGCCAGGACTAACTATGGCTACACCTTC.

This clonotype was seen many times. This chain connects TRBV2 to TRBJ1-6; 10 bases match TRBD1. This CDR3 spans 14 amino acids. The V gene end was trimmed by 7 bases and the J gene end by 11 bases; junction bases not matched to a gene: 8. From germline, CDR1 is SNHLY and CDR2 FYNNEI. The CDR3 nucleotides are TGTGCCAGCACCCAGGGACAGGGGTCGACACCCCTCCACTTT. Protein sequence: CASTQGQGSTPLHF.

This clonotype was seen a few times. This chain uses TRBV14 with TRBJ1-4, with unresolved D. V was trimmed by 4 bases and J by 0 bases, leaving 12 bases between them. The CDR3 is 16 residues long. In germline, CDR1 is SGHDN, CDR2 FVKESK. CDR3 protein: CASSPRAYATNEKLFF. DNA for the CDR3: TGTGCCAGCAGCCCTCGAGCGTATGCAACTAATGAAAAACTGTTTTTT.

V and J are TRBV6-1 and TRBJ1-5, with a weak D call TRBD1 (5 bases). CDR3 length: 16 amino acids. V dropped 5 bases and J dropped 2 bases, with 16 bases sitting between them. CDR1 and CDR2 (germline): MNHNS, SASEGT. CDR3 DNA sequence: TGTGCCAGCAGTCAACCGGGACGTTGGGGCAATCAGCCCCAGCATTTT. Translating it yields CASSQPGRWGNQPQHF.

This clonotype was counted many times. CDR3 sequence reads: CASDPTGGNQPQHF. DNA for the CDR3: TGTGCCAGCGACCCAACAGGGGGCAATCAGCCCCAGCATTTT. The chain links TRBV28 to TRBJ1-5; TRBD1 agrees at 7 bases. Germline loops: CDR1 MDHEN, CDR2 SYDVKM. The V gene end was trimmed by 8 bases and the J gene end by 2 bases; junction bases not matched to a gene: 6. The CDR3 loop spans 14 amino acids.

Only a few counts were recorded for this clonotype. This chain connects TRBV19 to TRBJ2-3; 8 bases are shared with TRBD2. The CDR3 is made up of 18 amino acids. V dropped 9 bases and J dropped 4; count of bases not matched to a gene: 21. Germline V gene lookup returns CDR1 LNHDA and CDR2 SQIVND (reference sequence). The CDR3 DNA follows: TGTGCCAGCCCCCATATACGGCGGGGGGCCAACGGTCCAGATACGCAGTATTTT. This gives the protein CASPHIRRGANGPDTQYF.

This clonotype was seen repeatedly, ten times or more. V gene TRBV5-1 combines with J gene TRBJ1-3; no reliable D call. Between the trimmed V and J ends, which lost 5 bases and 0 bases, there was a span of 9 bases. CDR3 size: 14 residues. Germline CDR1 and CDR2: SGHRS and YFSETQ. The CDR3 DNA reads as TGCGCCAGCAGACGTGAATCCTCTGGAAACACCATATATTTT. Translated: CASRRESSGNTIYF.

This clonotype has a handful of counts. The chain is built from TRBV9 and TRBJ2-7, with D possibly TRBD2 on 6 matching bases. Germline CDR1 and CDR2: SGDLS and YYNGEE. V lost 3 bases and J 2 bases, leaving 15 bases between the germline ends. This CDR3 is 15 amino acids long. CDR3 nucleotides: TGTGCCAGCAGCGCCCACGCAGGAGGGGCCTACGAGCAGTACTTC. Translation gives CASSAHAGGAYEQYF.

This clonotype was counted ten times or more. The J gene is TRBJ2-3, the V gene TRBV6-5; 9 bases match TRBD1. Germline V gene data show CDR1 as MNHEY and CDR2 as SVGAGI. The CDR3 loop spans 15 amino acids. The V and J ends lost 4 bases and 4 bases, in that order; junction bases with no gene match: 6. The CDR3 DNA reads TGTGCCAGCAGTTCCTACAGGGGGCGCGCAGATACGCAGTATTTT. This sequence encodes CASSSYRGRADTQYF.

The table lists this clonotype with a few counts. The chain has TRBV4-1 and TRBJ1-4; possible D gene TRBD1, 5 bases. The CDR3 sequence is 15 residues long. The V gene lost 0 bases and the J gene lost 7 bases, with 12 bases spanning the gap. Germline CDR1 MGHRA, CDR2 YSYEKL. The CDR3 sequence: CASSQDRGVGEKLFF. CDR3 bases: TGCGCCAGCAGCCAAGACCGGGGGGTCGGTGAAAAACTGTTTTTT.

This clonotype was recorded a few times. The CDR3 DNA reads TGTGCCAGCTCACGCTCGACTAGCGGGGGTTCCGGCACAGATACGCAGTATTTT. Protein sequence: CASSRSTSGGSGTDTQYF. The chain uses TRBV18 and TRBJ2-3, with 12 positions matching TRBD2. The CDR3 extends over 18 amino acids. The V gene end was trimmed by 4 bases and the J gene end by 1 base; junction bases not matched to a gene: 9. The V gene's germline CDR1 is KGHSH and CDR2 LQKENI.

This clonotype was detected many times. The V gene is TRBV14, the J gene TRBJ2-3, with D possibly TRBD2 on 6 matching bases. This CDR3 comprises 16 residues. From germline, CDR1 is SGHDN and CDR2 FVKESK. The V end lost 1 base, the J end lost 0 bases, and 11 bases lay between the germline ends. The CDR3 here is CASSQGWGESTDTQYF. In DNA form, the CDR3 reads TGTGCCAGCAGCCAAGGATGGGGGGAGAGCACAGATACGCAGTATTTT.

This clonotype was counted ten times or more. The chain carries TRBV6-1 and TRBJ1-1; a possible D gene is TRBD1 (5 bases). The CDR3 has 16 residues. Trimming removed 6 bases from V and 0 bases from J, with 17 bases in between. From germline, CDR1 is MNHNS and CDR2 SASEGT. CDR3 bases: TGTGCCAGCAGCCCCTCAGGGATAGGGTTGAACACTGAAGCTTTCTTT. Translated, it gives CASSPSGIGLNTEAFF.